The clone carrying this TCR beta chain was counted at least ten times. As yet, its antigen is unknown. This beta chain lies outside the target of a library built for alpha chains; its clone size means little. TCRdb fed the 5' RACE reads into MiXCR, producing one record per CDR3 protein. The sample holds over 8,500 distinct CDR3 sequences, roughly an eighth seen once. The sample is drawn from a study of spatial heterogeneity in lung cancer. The germline gives CDR1 SGHRS, CDR2 YFSETQ. Unmatched junction bases numbered 5, after V lost 0 bases and J lost 3 bases. The length of the CDR3 is 16 residues. Notes on the study in general: Expanded intratumoral alpha and beta TCR counts tracked tumor mutation counts.

Regarding time point: sample taken at primary tumor resection. The sequenced sample was lung tumor tissue, obtained at surgery. The source is a male donor with early-stage non-small cell lung cancer. V is TRBV5-1 and J is TRBJ2-2; 7 nucleotides line up with TRBD1. The CDR3 bases are TGCGCCAGCAGCTTGGTCAACAGGGGTGACACCGGGGAGCTGTTTTTT. Translating gives CASSLVNRGDTGELFF.